This T cell receptor beta chain was sequenced for a study of T cells after yellow fever vaccination. As for the study in general: When fractions had low cell numbers, they were prepared with SMART-Seq v4 Ultra Low Input. Study-wide points: From the bulk population, abundant clonotypes could contaminate and appear within FACS-sorted repertoires. At 95% to 98% for CD4 and almost 90% for CD8, most primary-vaccination clones showed up again after the booster.

With respect to this clonotype: Its cognate antigen is unknown.

Trimming removed 5 bases from V and 8 bases from J, with 15 bases in between. CDR3 length: 14 amino acids. CDR1 and CDR2 from the germline V gene are SGHTA and FQGNSA. 5'RACE template switching produced TCR cDNA carrying a universal primer site and UMIs. Each CDR3 protein gets one entry after TCRdb re-called the 5' RACE reads with MiXCR. The repertoire holds around 260,000 distinct CDR3 sequences, with around 4.9% as singletons. The sequence was obtained from a man in his late teens or twenties who received the YFV17D yellow fever vaccine. This chain joins TRBV7-2 and TRBJ1-4; unclear D gene. The material was CD4+ T cells sorted from PBMCs, obtained on the day of the yellow fever booster vaccination. This CDR3 reads CASSPISVSEKLFF. The DNA of the CDR3 is TGTGCCAGCAGCCCAATCTCAGTTTCGGAAAAACTGTTTTTT.